These 7 T cell receptor beta chains share one sample of origin, sequenced in a study of a mutant IDH1 vaccine in newly diagnosed glioma. Sequencing was performed with immunoSEQ multiplex PCR; in TCRdb, only in-frame clones are kept and a portion is missing. Of around 40,000 clones listed, about 78% are singletons. No antigens are known for them. Time point of the sample: week 23, last vaccination. Doses comprised 300 ug of mutant IDH1 20-mer peptide each, plus topical imiquimod. The material sequenced was PBMCs, taken from a glioma patient whose treatment included an IDH1 peptide vaccine. These receptors came from a woman between 40 and 55 years old with glioma. Some clones in this sample may be carry-over from other donors' samples.

This clone showed up just once. The rearrangement uses TRBV5-1 and TRBJ1-4; no clear D. V was trimmed by 0 bases and J by 0 bases, leaving 3 bases between them. Germline V gene sequence: CDR1 SGHRS, CDR2 YFSETQ. The CDR3 covers 14 residues. The DNA of the CDR3 is TGCGCCAGCAGCTTGGGTTCAACTAATGAAAAACTGTTTTTT. This encodes CASSLGSTNEKLFF.

The rearrangement uses TRBV27 and TRBJ2-5; D tentatively reads TRBD1 or TRBD2 (5 bases each). The CDR3 has 13 residues. Trimming took 3 bases from V and 7 from J, leaving 12 bases between them. Germline V gene sequence: CDR1 MNHEY, CDR2 SMNVEV (reference sequence). The DNA for the CDR3 is TGTGCCAGCAGTTTGCCGGGGCTGGGGACCCAGTACTTC. It codes for CASSLPGLGTQYF.

The chain carries TRBV5-4 and TRBJ2-7; D remains ambiguous. The germline V gene has CDR1 SGHNT and CDR2 YYREEE (reference sequence). The V end lost 0 bases, the J end lost 7 bases, and 5 bases lay between the germline ends. The CDR3 sequence is 11 residues long. The CDR3 is CASSLAGEQYF. The CDR3 bases are TGTGCCAGCAGCTTGGCCGGGGAGCAGTACTTC.

This clone was observed a single time. The chain uses TRBV5-5 and TRBJ1-2; 8 bases are shared with TRBD1. Germline CDR1 reads SGHKS; CDR2 reads YYEKEE (reference sequence). The CDR3 loop spans 14 amino acids. V was clipped by 6 bases and J by 8 bases; unmatched bases: 12. CDR3 DNA sequence: TGTGCCAGCATTCAAGAGGGGGCAGGGGGCGGCTACACCTTC. This translates into CASIQEGAGGGYTF.

The J gene is TRBJ2-3, the V gene TRBV7-2; 8 bases map to TRBD2. The CDR3 covers 17 residues. Germline V gives CDR1 SGHTA, CDR2 FQGNSA. Trimming took 1 base from V and 4 from J; bases not matched to a gene: 10. Here the CDR3 reads CASSLDRTSRISDTQYF. DNA of the CDR3: TGTGCCAGCAGCTTAGACCGGACTAGCCGGATATCAGATACGCAGTATTTT.

This clone was observed once. The chain uses TRBV9 and TRBJ1-6; TRBD1 might be the D (6 bases). The V gene lost 8 bases and the J gene lost 7 bases, with 10 bases spanning the gap. Germline assignment: CDR1 SGDLS and CDR2 YYNGEE. The CDR3 loop spans 12 amino acids. CDR3 nucleotide sequence: TGTGCCAGTGGACAGTCAAATTCACCCCTCCACTTT. This sequence encodes CASGQSNSPLHF.

This rearrangement joins TRBV2 to TRBJ2-6; D is undetermined. Trimming shortened V by 7 bases and J by 1 base, and 17 bases separated the two germline ends. CDR1 and CDR2 (germline): SNHLY, FYNNEI. The CDR3 totals 17 residues. The CDR3 is CASIARLFLSGANVLTF. CDR3 bases: TGTGCCAGCATCGCTCGGCTATTCCTATCTGGGGCCAACGTCCTGACTTTC.